These T cell receptor beta chains were read from a single sample in a study of Graves' ophthalmopathy and Graves' hyperthyroidism. Via MiXCR, TCRdb re-called the multiplex PCR reads, giving one row per CDR3 protein. The data show some 1.1 million distinct CDR3 sequences, with roughly two fifths seen just once and 11% held by the top ten. Sequencing was done on a sample of peripheral blood or thyroid tissue (not recorded which). The receptors were gathered from an adult man with Graves' hyperthyroidism. The CDR3 runs from the conserved cysteine through the conserved F or W. Each record gives: CDR3 protein, CDR3 DNA, J gene, D gene, clone size, V gene. The D gene is left open where the match is weak. Expanded clones get a size class; other rows say once, few or many, or leave the size out.

CDR3aa: CSVAQNYEQYF
CDR3nt: TGCAGCGTTGCACAGAACTACGAGCAGTACTTC
j_gene: TRBJ2-7
d_gene: .
abundance: many
v_gene: TRBV29-1

CDR3aa: CSARDPQWEQYF
CDR3nt: TGCAGTGCTAGAGACCCCCAGTGGGAGCAGTACTTC
j_gene: TRBJ2-7
d_gene: .
abundance: few
v_gene: TRBV20-1

CDR3aa: CATSSVQVLGANVLTF
CDR3nt: TGTGCCACCAGCTCGGTTCAGGTGCTTGGGGCCAACGTCCTGACTTTC
j_gene: TRBJ2-6
d_gene: .
abundance: many
v_gene: TRBV15

CDR3aa: CASSLASIPYEAFF
CDR3nt: TGCGCCAGCAGCTTGGCCAGCATACCTTATGAAGCTTTCTTT
j_gene: TRBJ1-1
d_gene: .
abundance: .
v_gene: TRBV5-1

CDR3aa: CASSLLRRQRNTEAFF
CDR3nt: TGTGCCAGCAGCTTATTACGTAGACAGAGAAACACTGAAGCTTTCTTT
j_gene: TRBJ1-1
d_gene: .
abundance: .
v_gene: TRBV7-9

CDR3aa: CASSPLGAGSAEGNTIYF
CDR3nt: TGTGCCAGCAGCCCCTTAGGCGCAGGGAGCGCAGAAGGAAACACCATATATTTT
j_gene: TRBJ1-3
d_gene: .
abundance: .
v_gene: TRBV7-3

CDR3aa: CAISDRTSYEQYF
CDR3nt: TGTGCCATCAGTGATAGGACAAGCTACGAGCAGTACTTC
j_gene: TRBJ2-7
d_gene: .
abundance: .
v_gene: TRBV10-3

CDR3aa: CASRSSGQGYQPQHF
CDR3nt: TGTGCCAGCAGGTCTTCCGGACAGGGCTATCAGCCCCAGCATTTT
j_gene: TRBJ1-5
d_gene: TRBD1
abundance: many
v_gene: TRBV6-5

CDR3aa: CSARRGVDQPQQYF
CDR3nt: TGCAGTGCTAGGAGGGGGGTAGATCAGCCCCAGCAGTACTTC
j_gene: TRBJ2-7
d_gene: .
abundance: .
v_gene: TRBV20-1

CDR3aa: CSARGGTSNSPLHF
CDR3nt: TGCAGTGCTAGAGGCGGGACATCTAATTCACCCCTCCACTTT
j_gene: TRBJ1-6
d_gene: .
abundance: .
v_gene: TRBV20-1

CDR3aa: CSAFTGTGAAYEQYF
CDR3nt: TGCAGTGCTTTCACAGGGACAGGGGCTGCCTACGAGCAGTACTTC
j_gene: TRBJ2-7
d_gene: TRBD1
abundance: .
v_gene: TRBV20-1

CDR3aa: CAWTRTKRNNYGYTF
CDR3nt: TGTGCCTGGACTAGGACTAAGCGAAATAACTATGGCTACACCTTC
j_gene: TRBJ1-2
d_gene: .
abundance: .
v_gene: TRBV30

CDR3aa: CASSPKESEVTEAFF
CDR3nt: TGTGCCAGCAGCCCAAAGGAGTCTGAGGTCACTGAAGCTTTCTTT
j_gene: TRBJ1-1
d_gene: .
abundance: .
v_gene: TRBV7-2

CDR3aa: CASSEHLGQTREQYF
CDR3nt: TGTGCCAGCAGCGAACACCTAGGCCAGACGCGGGAGCAGTACTTC
j_gene: TRBJ2-7
d_gene: .
abundance: .
v_gene: TRBV7-2

CDR3aa: CASSPQRAYEQYF
CDR3nt: TGCGCCAGCAGCCCCCAGCGGGCCTACGAGCAGTACTTC
j_gene: TRBJ2-7
d_gene: .
abundance: many
v_gene: TRBV4-3

CDR3aa: CASSDGTSPFEQYF
CDR3nt: TGTGCCAGCAGTGACGGGACTAGCCCATTCGAGCAGTACTTC
j_gene: TRBJ2-7
d_gene: TRBD2
abundance: many
v_gene: TRBV25-1

CDR3aa: CASSTGQGAYGYTF
CDR3nt: TGTGCCAGCAGCACCGGACAGGGCGCGTATGGCTACACCTTC
j_gene: TRBJ1-2
d_gene: TRBD1
abundance: many
v_gene: TRBV6-2/TRBV6-3

CDR3aa: CASSVGRGLTDTQYF
CDR3nt: TGTGCCAGCAGCGTGGGAAGGGGGCTCACAGATACGCAGTATTTT
j_gene: TRBJ2-3
d_gene: TRBD1
abundance: .
v_gene: TRBV7-2

CDR3aa: CASSLLGLGNQPQHF
CDR3nt: TGTGCCAGCAGTTTACTAGGGTTAGGCAATCAGCCCCAGCATTTT
j_gene: TRBJ1-5
d_gene: .
abundance: few
v_gene: TRBV12-3/TRBV12-4

CDR3aa: CAINSGITDTQYF
CDR3nt: TGTGCCATCAACAGCGGGATCACAGATACGCAGTATTTT
j_gene: TRBJ2-3
d_gene: TRBD2
abundance: .
v_gene: TRBV10-3

CDR3aa: CSVALDGAQYF
CDR3nt: TGCAGCGTCGCTTTGGACGGGGCCCAGTACTTC
j_gene: TRBJ2-5
d_gene: .
abundance: few
v_gene: TRBV29-1

CDR3aa: CASNEQGVNTEAFF
CDR3nt: TGTGCCAGCAACGAACAGGGGGTTAACACTGAAGCTTTCTTT
j_gene: TRBJ1-1
d_gene: TRBD1
abundance: few
v_gene: TRBV7-9

CDR3aa: CASSYGGLDTEAFF
CDR3nt: TGTGCCAGCAGTTACGGGGGGTTGGACACTGAAGCTTTCTTT
j_gene: TRBJ1-1
d_gene: .
abundance: .
v_gene: TRBV6-5

CDR3aa: CAWSQGYGYTF
CDR3nt: TGTGCCTGGAGTCAGGGATATGGCTACACCTTC
j_gene: TRBJ1-2
d_gene: .
abundance: few
v_gene: TRBV30

CDR3aa: CASSMPGGSGANVLTF
CDR3nt: TGTGCCAGTAGTATGCCGGGAGGATCTGGGGCCAACGTCCTGACTTTC
j_gene: TRBJ2-6
d_gene: TRBD2
abundance: many
v_gene: TRBV19

CDR3aa: CASSYQTEGRNYEQYF
CDR3nt: TGCGCCAGCAGCTACCAGACAGAGGGCCGGAACTACGAGCAGTACTTC
j_gene: TRBJ2-7
d_gene: .
abundance: many
v_gene: TRBV5-1